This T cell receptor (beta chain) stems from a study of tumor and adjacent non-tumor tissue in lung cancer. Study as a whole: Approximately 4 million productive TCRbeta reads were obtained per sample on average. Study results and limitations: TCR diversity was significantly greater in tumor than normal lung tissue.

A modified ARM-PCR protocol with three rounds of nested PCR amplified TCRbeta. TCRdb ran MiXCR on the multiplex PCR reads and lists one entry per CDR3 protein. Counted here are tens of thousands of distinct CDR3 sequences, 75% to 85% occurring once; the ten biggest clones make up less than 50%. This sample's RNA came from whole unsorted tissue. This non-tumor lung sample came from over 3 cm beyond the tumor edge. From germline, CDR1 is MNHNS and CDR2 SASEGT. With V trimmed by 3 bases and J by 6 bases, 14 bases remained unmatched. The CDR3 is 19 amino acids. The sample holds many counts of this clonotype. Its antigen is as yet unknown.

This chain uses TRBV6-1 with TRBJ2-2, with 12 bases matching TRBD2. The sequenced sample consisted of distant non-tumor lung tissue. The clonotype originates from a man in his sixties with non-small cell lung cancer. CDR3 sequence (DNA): TGTGCCAGCAGTGATAGGACGGGACTAGCGGGCTGGACGGCCGGGGAGCTGTTTTTT. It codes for CASSDRTGLAGWTAGELFF.